This TCR beta chain was found in a study of control samples from healthy donors and cancer patients. The data were produced by immunoSEQ multiplex PCR, yet TCRdb's version contains in-frame clones alone and is incomplete. Among about 44,000 clones listed, about 87% were seen once. Sequenced material: PBMCs. The clonotype originates from an older woman with lung cancer.

The CDR3 is CASNQGGSTEAFF. The DNA for the CDR3 is TGTGCCAGTAACCAGGGTGGGAGCACTGAAGCTTTCTTT. This chain joins TRBV19 and TRBJ1-1; TRBD1 is a possible D gene (5 bases). V lost 7 bases and J lost 4, with 13 bases in between. The germline CDR1 and CDR2 sequences are LNHDA and SQIVND (reference sequence). The length of the CDR3 is 13 residues.